The clone carrying this TCR beta chain was detected once. The target antigen is unknown. These data are taken from a study of cytomegalovirus exposure and HLA in healthy donors. Study in general: Roughly 92 million unique TCRs, all from HLA-typed donors, were included in an early release of the data.

General observations from the study: Cytomegalovirus-associated status was assigned to around 160 TCR beta chains. Analysis performed later found 16,951 TCR beta sequences associated with HLA alleles at 0.05 false discovery rate. As a later analysis revealed, most CMV-associated TCR beta chains appeared HLA-restricted.

Between the trimmed V and J ends, which lost 3 bases and 2 bases, there was a span of 14 bases. The germline V gene encodes CDR1 SGHRS and CDR2 YFSETQ. CDR3 length: 16 amino acids. PCR used 60 Vbeta primers and 13 Jbeta primers. Libraries were prepared by immunoSEQ multiplex PCR; TCRdb keeps only in-frame clonotypes and omits some of them. The sample contains approximately 160,000 clones, about 70% of which appear only once. The sequence was collected from a middle-aged woman in good health and CMV-seropositive. The sequencing input was PBMCs. The chain uses TRBV5-1 and TRBJ1-4, with D possibly matching TRBD1 (5 bases). Written as DNA, the CDR3 is TGCGCCAGCAGCTCTAGGGGTTTAGGGACTAATGAAAAACTGTTTTTT. Protein sequence: CASSSRGLGTNEKLFF.